This TCR beta chain was identified during a study of technical replicates of blood from several donors. The V and J ends lost 3 bases and 0 bases, in that order; junction bases with no gene match: 5. This CDR3 contains 15 residues. The germline V gene has CDR1 LNHNV and CDR2 YYDKDF (reference sequence). Repertoires were generated with immunoSEQ multiplex PCR, while TCRdb's copy carries only in-frame clones and drops some. Counted here are approximately 73,000 clones, 96% occurring once; the ten biggest clones make up roughly 0.33%. The V and J genes are TRBV15 and TRBJ2-7, with 7 bases matching TRBD1. The clonotype was recovered from a human donor in good health. Sequenced material: T cells isolated from PBMCs. CDR3 sequence (DNA): TGTGCCACCAGCAGGACCCGGGACAGCTCCTACGAGCAGTACTTC. Protein sequence: CATSRTRDSSYEQYF.